This T cell receptor (beta chain) is drawn from a study of T cells in Graves' hyperthyroidism and ophthalmopathy. Findings and caveats of the study: Among thyroid clonotypes expanded above 0.001, most also appeared in blood. Ophthalmopathy, which appeared later, was predicted by the model a median around 6.9 months before onset.

Exclusion followed for patients with uncontrolled infection, other autoimmune disease, pregnancy or lactation. Together with thyroid ultrasound, orbital computed tomography, serum thyroxine and TRAb, clinical symptoms were used for diagnoses. TCR beta CDR3 sequences were amplified from RNA transcripts. The HTBI primer set drove a first-round RT-PCR of the TCR CDR3. TCRdb fed the multiplex PCR reads into MiXCR, producing one record per CDR3 protein. The sample yields a few hundred thousand distinct CDR3 sequences, roughly an eighth seen once. This clonotype was seen ten or more times. Its specificity is not known. Germline lookup yields CDR1 SGHTA and CDR2 FQGTGA. Trimming took 0 bases from V and 8 from J; bases not matched to a gene: 3. The CDR3 loop spans 14 amino acids.

This rearrangement joins TRBV7-3 to TRBJ2-1; 8 bases match TRBD2. The clonotype originates from a woman under 30 with Graves' hyperthyroidism. The sample comprised blood. CDR3 protein: CASSLTTAGDEQFF. In nucleotides, the CDR3 is TGTGCCAGCAGCTTAACGACAGCGGGAGATGAGCAGTTCTTC. The whole variable domain, remainder taken from reference TRBV7-3 and TRBJ2-1, is GAGVSQTPSNKVTEKGKYVELRCDPISGHTALYWYRQSLGQGPEFLIYFQGTGAADDSGLPNDRFFAVRPEGSVSTLKIQRTERGDSAVYLCASSLTTAGDEQFFGPGTRLTVL.